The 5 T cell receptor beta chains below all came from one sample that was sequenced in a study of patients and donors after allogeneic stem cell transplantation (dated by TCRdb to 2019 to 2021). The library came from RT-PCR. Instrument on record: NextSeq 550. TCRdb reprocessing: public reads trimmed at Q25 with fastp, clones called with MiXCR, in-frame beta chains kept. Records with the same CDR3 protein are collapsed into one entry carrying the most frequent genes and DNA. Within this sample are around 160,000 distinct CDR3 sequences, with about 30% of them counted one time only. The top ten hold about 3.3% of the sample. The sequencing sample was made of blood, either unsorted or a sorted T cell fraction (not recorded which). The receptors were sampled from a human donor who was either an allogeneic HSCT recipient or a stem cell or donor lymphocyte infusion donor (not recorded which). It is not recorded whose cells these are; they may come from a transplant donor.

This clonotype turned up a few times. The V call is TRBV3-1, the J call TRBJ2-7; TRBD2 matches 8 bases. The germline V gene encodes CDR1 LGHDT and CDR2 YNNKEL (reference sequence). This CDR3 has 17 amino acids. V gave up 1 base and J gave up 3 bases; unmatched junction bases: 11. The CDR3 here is CASSQGVAREGRYEQYF. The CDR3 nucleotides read TGTGCCAGCAGCCAAGGCGTCGCACGGGAGGGCCGCTACGAGCAGTACTTC.

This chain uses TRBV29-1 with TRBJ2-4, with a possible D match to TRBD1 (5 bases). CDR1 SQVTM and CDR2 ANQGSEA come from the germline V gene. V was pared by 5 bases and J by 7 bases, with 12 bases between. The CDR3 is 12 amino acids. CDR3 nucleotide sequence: TGCAGCGTTCTAGGGGATAGTAACATTCAGTACTTC. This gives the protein CSVLGDSNIQYF.

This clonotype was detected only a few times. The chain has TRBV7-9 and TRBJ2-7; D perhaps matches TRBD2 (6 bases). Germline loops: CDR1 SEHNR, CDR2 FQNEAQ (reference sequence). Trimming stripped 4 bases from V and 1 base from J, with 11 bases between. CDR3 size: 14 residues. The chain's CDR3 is CASSSTRGSYEQYF. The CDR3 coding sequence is TGTGCCAGCAGCTCGACTAGAGGGTCCTACGAGCAGTACTTC.

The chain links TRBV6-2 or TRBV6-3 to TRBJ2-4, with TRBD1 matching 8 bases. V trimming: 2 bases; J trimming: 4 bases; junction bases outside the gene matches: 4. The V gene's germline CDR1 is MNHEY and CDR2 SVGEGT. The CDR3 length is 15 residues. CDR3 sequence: CASSYPGQGKNIQYF. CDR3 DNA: TGTGCCAGCAGTTACCCCGGACAGGGTAAAAACATTCAGTACTTC.

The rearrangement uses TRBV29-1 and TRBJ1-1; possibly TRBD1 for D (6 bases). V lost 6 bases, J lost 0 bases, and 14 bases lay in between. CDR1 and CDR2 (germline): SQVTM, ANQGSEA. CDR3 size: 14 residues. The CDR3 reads CSVSITGMNTEAFF. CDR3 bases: TGCAGCGTGAGTATTACAGGGATGAACACTGAAGCTTTCTTT.